This record looks at one TCR beta chain sequence and its context. In this sample, this clonotype turned up many times. The antigen it recognizes is unknown. The sample holds no much larger clone one base away, and base qualities are not on file. This sample stems from a study of T cells in Graves' hyperthyroidism and ophthalmopathy (dated by TCRdb to between 2017 and 2020). Study-wide context: Peripheral blood samples were taken at the time of initial diagnosis, prior to any treatment. To identify TCR V-J signatures that set the groups apart, the researchers used a discovery cohort of 100 or so patients, made up of fewer than 50 with Graves' ophthalmopathy and about 60 with stable Graves' hyperthyroidism. An independent validation cohort of under 20 hyperthyroidism patients and about 16 patients who later progressed to ophthalmopathy tested prospective prediction of ophthalmopathy. For training and testing, the 100 or so patients in the discovery cohort were randomly divided in a 7:3 ratio. Thyroid tissue and blood T-cell repertoires from six or seven Graves' hyperthyroidism patients were also compared in the study. After blood sampling, hyperthyroidism patients were treated with methimazole at a starting dose of 30 mg daily, and ophthalmopathy patients were treated with high-dose intravenous methylprednisolone. The paper reports TCR Vbeta CDR3 sequencing of fewer than 150 peripheral blood samples: approximately 41 ophthalmopathy, 70 to 85 hyperthyroidism and around 17 progressor patients.

Broader findings and caveats from the paper: A 13 V-J signature model separated ophthalmopathy from stable hyperthyroidism, with nearly 90% sensitivity and just under 84% specificity in cross-validation and 80%/75% in testing. No statistical method was used to fix the sample size in advance, and group allocation was not hidden from the investigators. Most expanded thyroid clonotypes (frequency above 0.001) were also detected in blood, suggesting blood repertoires may reflect thyroid immune responses. In validation, the model predicted progression to ophthalmopathy a median of about 6.8 months before onset, with over 55% sensitivity and roughly 73% specificity.

CDR1 and CDR2, per the germline V gene, are ENHRY and SYGVKD. The CDR3, from cysteine to phenylalanine, totals 16 residues. The only DNA kept is the CDR3, 48 bases in frame from the first base. Unmatched junction bases come to 13, with V trimmed by 8 bases and J by 1 base. A patient counted as having stable Graves' hyperthyroidism if no progression to ophthalmopathy occurred over 18 months of follow-up. Hyperthyroidism patients were aged 18 to 65 years and newly diagnosed, with disease duration of less than 2 months. The study excluded patients with uncontrolled infections, other autoimmune diseases, pregnancy or lactation. Diagnoses were based on clinical symptoms, serum thyroxine and TRAb, thyroid ultrasound and orbital computed tomography. PBMCs were separated from under 11 ml of fresh peripheral blood using Ficoll-Paque density gradient centrifugation. Total RNA was extracted using Trizol reagent, and RNA quality was assessed on an Agilent 2100 Bioanalyzer.

The TCR beta CDR3 regions were amplified from RNA transcripts. The TCR CDR3 was subjected to a first round of RT-PCR using the HTBI primer set and the Qiagen OneStep RT-PCR kit. Libraries were constructed in a second round of multiplex PCR, after which size selection and purification were carried out. Paired-end sequencing of the libraries was performed with 100 bp reads on an Illumina HiSeq2000. On the authors' methods: SOAPnuke was used to process the raw data, removing reads that contained adapters or uncalled bases, had a mean Phred below 15, or lacked an exact match to the constant primer or identifier. High-quality paired reads were merged using COPE v1.2.5, and each unique nucleotide sequence was defined as a clonotype. MiTCR v1.1 was used to align the clonotypes against IMGT TRBV, TRBD and TRBJ reference segments. Analysis was restricted to V-J combinations with a frequency above 0.0001, which covered 99.2% of repertoires. The TCS score was defined as the ratio of F50 (clonal expansion) to E x V (chaos), calculated using BLOSUM62-based TCRdist between CDR3 peptides within each V-J. Welch's t-statistics and random forest reduced roughly 530 V-J features to roughly 13, which were used in a naive Bayes classifier (R e1071). TCRdb ran its own pipeline on the public reads, namely fastp trimming at Q25 and MiXCR clone calling, and kept in-frame beta chains. Rows are unified per CDR3 protein, each entry keeping the most common DNA and genes. The V and J calls, along with clone size, are taken from TCRdb and not from the paper's own processing. The sample table holds 340,000 or so distinct CDR3 sequences, of which over 20% were seen once. 50% of the sample is in the top ten clones.

The chain uses TRBV10-3 and TRBJ1-1, and 7 junctional nucleotides match TRBD1. Input material: blood. The clonotype originates from a woman aged 45-59 years with Graves' hyperthyroidism. At the DNA level, the sequence is TGTGCCATCGCGGACTATCCGGGACAGAAGAACACTGAAGCTTTCTTT. Translated, this gives CAIADYPGQKNTEAFF.